This T cell receptor (beta chain) was obtained from a study of blood T cells in healthy people across ages. Donors were healthy Caucasian individuals from Russia aged roughly 6 to 90. Samples each had at least 5.5 micrograms of total RNA extracted. For the second PCR, which ran for about 7 to 11 cycles, a sample-barcoded 5' primer and a J-beta primer mix were used. TCRdb re-derived calls from the 5' RACE reads in MiXCR, one entry per CDR3 protein. Here the sample spans roughly 500,000 distinct CDR3 sequences, 25% to 30% being singletons. Points on this clonotype: Its antigen remains unidentified.

Study findings and constraints: Naive T cell percentage strongly correlated with TCR beta diversity.

This receptor was obtained from an older woman in good health. The sample was blood.

The CDR3 DNA reads TGTGCCAGCAGCGCGCCAGGGGTATCTGGGGCCAACGTCCTGACTTTC. Translated: CASSAPGVSGANVLTF. The chain is built from TRBV9 and TRBJ2-6, with D possibly being TRBD1 (6 bases). CDR3 length: 16 residues. Trimming cost V 3 bases and J 1 base, with 11 bases left between them. The V gene's germline CDR1 is SGDLS and CDR2 YYNGEE.